This passage covers 10 T cell receptor beta chains from one sample sequenced in a study of T-cell memory formation after mild COVID-19. One entry per CDR3 protein, called by TCRdb with MiXCR from the 5' RACE reads. The data hold about 110,000 distinct CDR3 sequences, with 15% to 20% observed a single time. Specimen: PBMCs or a T cell subset sorted from them (not recorded which). These receptors came from a man aged 18 to 30 who had mild COVID-19 (a few samples of this study predate the infection). Cell type and time point are not known.

J is TRBJ2-5 and V is TRBV7-2, with 7 bases that match TRBD2. V shed 1 base, J shed 1 base, and the junction held 9 bases outside the gene matches. The CDR3 runs 17 residues. Germline values: CDR1 SGHTA, CDR2 FQGNSA. Written as DNA, the CDR3 is TGTGCCAGCAGCTTAGGGGCCAAGCGGGGAGTCCAAGAGACCCAGTACTTC. This translates into CASSLGAKRGVQETQYF.

This clonotype was found a few times. The gene calls are TRBV20-1 and TRBJ1-1, with D hard to call. This CDR3 region has 13 residues. Germline V lookup: CDR1 DFQATT, CDR2 SNEGSKA (reference sequence). The V gene lost 3 bases and the J gene lost 1 base, with 9 bases spanning the gap. The CDR3 loop is CSARRGGNTEAFF. In nucleotides, the CDR3 is TGCAGTGCTAGGAGAGGTGGGAACACTGAAGCTTTCTTT.

This rearrangement joins TRBV11-2 to TRBJ2-3; D possibly uses TRBD1 or TRBD2 (5 bases each). V lost 1 base, J lost 5 bases, and 13 bases lay in between. Per the germline V gene, CDR1 is SGHAT and CDR2 is FQNNGV. The CDR3 loop spans 15 amino acids. CDR3 sequence (DNA): TGTGCCAGCAGCTTAGGTCTTGGGGGACGAGATACGCAGTATTTT. Encoded protein: CASSLGLGGRDTQYF.

The chain carries TRBV7-2 and TRBJ2-7; no definite D call. Between the trimmed V and J ends, which lost 1 base and 1 base, there was a span of 8 bases. Germline CDR1 SGHTA, CDR2 FQGNSA. The CDR3 runs to 14 residues. This CDR3 is CASSLGSGSYEQYV. Written as DNA, the CDR3 is TGTGCCAGCAGCTTAGGCTCCGGTTCCTACGAGCAGTACGTC.

The gene calls are TRBV5-1 and TRBJ2-4; tentatively, D is TRBD1 (6 bases). With 3 bases removed from V and 8 bases from J, the gap between germline ends came to 15 bases. This CDR3 contains 14 residues. Germline V gene sequence: CDR1 SGHRS, CDR2 YFSETQ. CDR3 in DNA: TGCGCCAGCAGCTGGGTTGGGGGCATTTACATTCAGTACTTC. It codes for CASSWVGGIYIQYF.

This clonotype has more than one count but fewer than ten. The chain employs TRBV7-6 and TRBJ1-6; maybe TRBD1 (6 bases). The ends were cut back, 6 bases at V and 4 bases at J, with 13 bases in the middle. Germline V CDR1 and CDR2: SGHVS, FNYEAQ. The length of the CDR3 is 15 residues. CDR3 protein: CASSQGPGYNSPLHF. CDR3 nucleotide sequence: TGTGCCAGCAGTCAGGGGCCAGGGTATAATTCACCCCTCCACTTT.

The genes are TRBV7-9 and TRBJ2-1; 13 nucleotides line up with TRBD2. V lost 2 bases, J lost 4 bases, and 5 bases stayed unmatched. CDR1 and CDR2 (germline): SEHNR, FQNEAQ (reference sequence). This CDR3 has 17 residues. This chain's CDR3 is CASSLPKTSGGYNEQFF. The CDR3 nucleotides read TGTGCCAGCAGCTTACCAAAGACTAGCGGGGGGTACAATGAGCAGTTCTTC.

This clonotype was observed a handful of times. The chain couples TRBV24-1 to TRBJ2-3; D gene uncertain. Trimming cost V 6 bases and J 0 bases, with 9 bases left between them. From germline, CDR1 is KGHDR and CDR2 SFDVKD. The CDR3 sequence is 14 residues long. CDR3 coding DNA: TGTGCCACCAGTTCTGGCGTCAGCACAGATACGCAGTATTTT. Residues: CATSSGVSTDTQYF.

This clonotype showed up many times. The chain joins TRBV7-2 to TRBJ1-1, with a weak D call TRBD1 (6 bases). CDR1 is SGHTA, CDR2 FQGNSA, per germline. V dropped 5 bases and J dropped 7 bases, with 14 bases sitting between them. This CDR3 comprises 13 residues. For the CDR3, the DNA is TGTGCCAGCAGCCGACGGGACACCTTTGAAGCTTTCTTT. It is translated as CASSRRDTFEAFF.

This chain connects TRBV7-8 to TRBJ2-7; weak D call: TRBD2 (6 bases). The CDR3 has 13 amino acids. Germline loops: CDR1 SGHVS, CDR2 FQNEAQ. V lost 3 bases, J lost 7 bases, and 13 bases lay in between. The CDR3 sequence: CASSLRRDGEQYV. The CDR3 DNA reads as TGTGCCAGCAGCTTGCGGCGGGATGGGGAGCAGTACGTC.